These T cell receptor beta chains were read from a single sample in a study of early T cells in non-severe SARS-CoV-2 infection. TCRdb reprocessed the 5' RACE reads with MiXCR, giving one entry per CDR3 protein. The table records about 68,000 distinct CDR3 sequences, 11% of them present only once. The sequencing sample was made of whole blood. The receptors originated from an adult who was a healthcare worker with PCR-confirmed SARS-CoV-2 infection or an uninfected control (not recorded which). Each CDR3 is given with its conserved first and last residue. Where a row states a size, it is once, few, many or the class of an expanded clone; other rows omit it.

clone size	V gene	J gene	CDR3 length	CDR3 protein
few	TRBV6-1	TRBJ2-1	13	CASTPGQGNEQFF
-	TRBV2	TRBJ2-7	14	CASSAGQGSGEQYF
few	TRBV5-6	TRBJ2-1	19	CASSSGTGGPPSSYNEQFF
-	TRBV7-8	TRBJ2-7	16	CASSLLGRMSSYEQYF
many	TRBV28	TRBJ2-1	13	CASSGSGGNEQFF
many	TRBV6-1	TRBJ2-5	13	CASSEQNQETQYF
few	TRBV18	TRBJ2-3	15	CASSPRRKWTDTQYF
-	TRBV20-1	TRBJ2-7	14	CSARDGAGGREQYF
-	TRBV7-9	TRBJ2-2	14	CASSSDGYTGELFF
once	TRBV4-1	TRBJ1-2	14	CASSLEDRGYGYTF
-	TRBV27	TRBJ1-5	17	CASSPDSYTYSNQPQHF
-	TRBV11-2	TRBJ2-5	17	CASSSLPGTTYQETQYF
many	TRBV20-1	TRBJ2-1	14	CSALDIRSYNEQFF
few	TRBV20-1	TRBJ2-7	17	CSVQGTSGRRATYEQYF
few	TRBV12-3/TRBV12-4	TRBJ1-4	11	CASSPRGKLFF
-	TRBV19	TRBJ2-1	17	CASQSDGTSATYNEQFF
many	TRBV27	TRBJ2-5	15	CASSLWPGARETQYF
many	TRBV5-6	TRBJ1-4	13	CASFRGSDEKLFF
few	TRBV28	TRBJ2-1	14	CASSLGQGEDEQFF
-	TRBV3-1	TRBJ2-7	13	CASSQRGTDEQYF
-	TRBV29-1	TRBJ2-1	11	CSVARGNEQFF
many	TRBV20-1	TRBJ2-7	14	CSARGGTGDYEQYF
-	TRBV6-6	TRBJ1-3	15	CASSSSRSSGNTIYF
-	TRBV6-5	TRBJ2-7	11	CASSTQFEQYF
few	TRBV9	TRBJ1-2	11	CASSGLGGYTF
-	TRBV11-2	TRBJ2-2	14	CASRSIRNTGELFF
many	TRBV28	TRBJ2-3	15	CASIGLNRGTDTQYF